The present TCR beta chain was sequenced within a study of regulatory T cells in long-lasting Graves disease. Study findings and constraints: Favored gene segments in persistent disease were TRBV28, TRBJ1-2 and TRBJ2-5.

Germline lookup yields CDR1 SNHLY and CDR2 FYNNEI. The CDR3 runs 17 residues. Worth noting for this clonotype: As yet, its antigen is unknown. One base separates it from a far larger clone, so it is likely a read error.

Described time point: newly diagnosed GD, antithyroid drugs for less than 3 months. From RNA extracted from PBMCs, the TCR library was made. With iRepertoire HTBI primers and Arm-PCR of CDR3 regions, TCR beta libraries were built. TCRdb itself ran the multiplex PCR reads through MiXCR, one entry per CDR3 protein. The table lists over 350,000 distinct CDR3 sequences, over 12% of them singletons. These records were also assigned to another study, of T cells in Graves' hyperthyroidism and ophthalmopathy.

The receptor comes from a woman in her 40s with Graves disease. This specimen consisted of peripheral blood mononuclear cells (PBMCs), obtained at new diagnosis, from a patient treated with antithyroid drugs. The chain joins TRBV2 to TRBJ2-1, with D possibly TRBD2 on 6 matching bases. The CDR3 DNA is TGTGCCAGCAGTTTATTGTCGCGGGGCGGGTCCTACAATGGGCAGTTCTTC. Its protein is CASSLLSRGGSYNGQFF. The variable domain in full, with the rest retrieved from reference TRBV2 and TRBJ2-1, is EPEVTQTPSHQVTQMGQEVILRCVPISNHLYFYWYRQILGQKVEFLVSFYNNEISEKSEIFDDQFSVERPDGSNFTLKIRSTKLEDSAMYFCASSLLSRGGSYNGQFFGPGTRLTVL.